This T cell receptor beta chain was identified in a study of cytomegalovirus exposure and HLA in healthy donors. Study-wide results and caveats: It emerged from a later analysis that several of the most significant clusters appeared to be linked to common viral pathogens. A later analysis found most CMV-associated TCR beta chains apparently HLA-restricted. V- and J-gene trimming of TCR beta was linked (in a later analysis) to a missense DCLRE1C variant. In the analysis, some V segments, TRBV6-2 and TRBV6-3 included, were excluded as indistinguishable.

Germline loops: CDR1 ENHRY, CDR2 SYGVKD. With 6 bases removed from V and 2 bases from J, the gap between germline ends came to 11 bases. The CDR3 consists of 13 residues. Worth noting for this clone: The antigen is unknown.

60 Vbeta and 13 Jbeta primers were used in PCR. Data came from immunoSEQ multiplex PCR; TCRdb stores just in-frame clones and leaves some out. The profile shows 70,000 to 80,000 clones, approximately 72% of them singletons. The chain has TRBV10-3 and TRBJ2-7, with D maybe TRBD1 (6 bases). The clonotype comes from a woman aged 35 to 49 in good health and CMV-seropositive. The sequenced sample consisted of PBMCs. CDR3 coding DNA: TGTGCCATCAGCAGACAGGAAACCTACGAGCAGTACTTC. Residues: CAISRQETYEQYF.